This T cell receptor (beta chain) emerged from a study of regulatory T cells in long-lasting Graves disease (dated by TCRdb to 2020 to 2022). For the wider study: Antithyroid drugs had been taken for less than 3 months by newly diagnosed Graves' disease patients. Persistent Graves' disease patients were compared with newly diagnosed Graves' disease patients by peripheral blood TCR sequencing and RNA sequencing. The study was conducted in China and was registered as a clinical trial. A total of 33 samples underwent TCR sequencing: some 13 from persistent and around 20 from newly diagnosed Graves' disease patients. Results the study describes overall, beyond this receptor: Compared with newly diagnosed patients, persistent Graves' disease patients had lower TCR Shannon entropy and fewer highly expanded clones, which suggests clonal expansion. More public clonotypes were shared among persistent patients (fewer than 3,000) than among newly diagnosed patients (over 900). Sequencing and analysis were restricted to the TCR beta chain. The small sample size was acknowledged by the authors as a limitation that may reduce accuracy. Preferential use of TRBV28, TRBJ1-2 and TRBJ2-5 was observed in persistent disease, whereas TRBV20-1 and TRBJ2-1 were favored in newly diagnosed disease. Peripheral blood alone was examined, since thyroid tissue, which constituted the primary lesion, could not be accessed.

What this sample's time point label stands for: newly diagnosed GD, antithyroid drugs for less than 3 months. RNA was extracted from PBMCs in TRIzol for both TCR sequencing and RNA sequencing. The diagnosis of Graves' disease followed American Thyroid Association guidelines. The patients came from an endocrinology department in Xi'an, China. Each patient gave 9 to 10 milliliters of peripheral blood, collected in an EDTA anticoagulant tube. Ficoll Paque Plus density gradient separation was used to isolate PBMCs, and no additional T cell sorting was done. An Agilent 2100 Bioanalyzer and agarose gel were used to check RNA quality, while a NanoDrop 2000 measured RNA concentration. V is cut back by 4 bases and J by 4 bases, with 4 bases in the junction unmatched. CDR1 and CDR2 are drawn from the germline V gene (reference sequence): DFQATT, SNEGSKA. Spanning cysteine to phenylalanine, the CDR3 consists of 14 amino acids. Only the CDR3 region is kept as DNA, spanning 42 bases read in frame from base 1.

This clonotype was found many times. Its antigen is currently not known. The record has no base qualities; no much larger clone is one base away. Library preparation employed multiplex PCR. Sequencing was performed on an Illumina HiSeq 4000. CDR3 regions were amplified by Arm-PCR with iRepertoire HTBI primers to construct TCR beta libraries. Before sequencing, the PCR products underwent gel purification. From the authors' description of their analysis: A total of fewer than 65 TRBV and some 15 TRBJ segments were identified across samples and were used for gene usage analysis of CDR3 amino acid clonotypes. COPE and FqMerger were used to merge filtered high-quality paired reads into contigs. BLAST was used to align contigs to IMGT TRBV, TRBD and TRBJ reference genes, with CDR3 defined following IMGT. Highly expanded clones were defined as clonotypes with a frequency above 0.1%. Shannon entropy was used to measure repertoire diversity, and the Gini coefficient was used to measure V-J evenness. Clonotypes shared by more than one individual were considered public. The public reads were quality trimmed at Q25 with fastp and then assembled into clones with MiXCR by TCRdb, keeping productive beta chains. CDR3 protein sequences are deduplicated, and each keeps its most common genes and DNA. The V and J calls were not made by the authors but by TCRdb's processing. This sample is represented by 350,000 to 500,000 distinct CDR3 sequences; about 15% of them were singletons. The top ten constitute roughly 10% of the sample.

The same data also contributed to another study, on T cells in Graves' hyperthyroidism and ophthalmopathy. The second paper further reports: Stable Graves' hyperthyroidism was defined as the absence of progression to ophthalmopathy over 18 months of follow-up. Hyperthyroidism patients were newly diagnosed, had a disease duration of under 2 months, and were aged 18 to 65 years. Patients with uncontrolled infections, other autoimmune diseases, pregnancy or lactation were excluded. Diagnoses were established on the basis of clinical symptoms, serum thyroxine and TRAb, thyroid ultrasound, and orbital computed tomography. For the first round of RT-PCR on the TCR CDR3, the HTBI primer set was used together with the Qiagen OneStep RT-PCR kit. Blood samples also contained most of the expanded thyroid clonotypes (frequency above 0.001), which suggests that blood repertoires may reflect thyroid immune responses. A 13 V-J signature model separated ophthalmopathy from stable hyperthyroidism, with 87.88% sensitivity and about 81% specificity in cross-validation and 80%/75% in testing. During validation, the model predicted progression to ophthalmopathy a median of approximately 6.5 months ahead of onset, with more than 55% sensitivity and around 73% specificity. A discovery cohort of 95 to 100 patients, about 44 with Graves' ophthalmopathy and over 55 with stable Graves' hyperthyroidism, was used to find distinguishing TCR V-J signatures. Whether ophthalmopathy could be predicted prospectively was tested in an independent validation cohort made up of under 20 hyperthyroidism patients plus 17 patients who later progressed to ophthalmopathy. The 90 to 100 discovery patients were randomly divided into training and test sets at a 7:3 ratio. Thyroid tissue and blood T-cell repertoires from more than five Graves' hyperthyroidism patients were also compared in the study. Following sampling, methimazole starting at 30 mg daily was given to hyperthyroidism patients, and high-dose intravenous methylprednisolone was given to ophthalmopathy patients. The libraries were constructed in a second round of multiplex PCR and then size-selected and purified. Paired-end sequencing of the libraries was performed with 100 bp reads on an Illumina HiSeq2000. Raw data were processed with SOAPnuke, discarding reads with adapters, uncalled bases, mean Phred below 15, or no exact constant-primer or identifier match. COPE v1.2.5 was used to merge high-quality paired reads, and clonotypes were defined as unique nucleotide sequences. MiTCR v1.1 was used to align the clonotypes against IMGT TRBV, TRBD and TRBJ reference segments. Only V-J combinations with frequency above 0.0001, covering 98% to 99.2% of repertoires, were analysed. The TCS score was defined as F50 (clonal expansion) divided by E x V (chaos), with BLOSUM62-based TCRdist calculated between CDR3 peptides within each V-J. Welch's t-statistics and random forest reduced fewer than 550 V-J features to roughly 13, which were used in a naive Bayes classifier (R e1071). Sample size was not statistically predetermined, and blinding of investigators to group allocation was not performed. According to the paper, TCR Vbeta CDR3 sequencing was carried out on about 140 peripheral blood samples, which came from 40 to 45 ophthalmopathy, around 74 hyperthyroidism and roughly 17 progressor patients.

The chain was built from TRBV20-1 and TRBJ1-5, with TRBD1 identical over 10 junction bases. The input for sequencing was peripheral blood mononuclear cells (PBMCs), taken at new diagnosis, from a patient treated with antithyroid drugs. This clonotype was obtained from a woman under 40 with Graves disease. Donor details come from another sample of the same person, matched by shared clones. The CDR3 protein: CSATRTGGNQPQHF. The DNA reads as follows: TGCAGTGCTACCAGGACAGGGGGGAATCAGCCCCAGCATTTT.